The 9 T cell receptor beta chains below come from one sample, sequenced in a study of T and B cells in COVID-19 patients. BIOMED2 TRB-A/B primer pools were used in multiplex TRB PCR. TCRdb independently ran MiXCR on the multiplex PCR reads; one entry per CDR3 protein. This table holds approximately 9,000 distinct CDR3 sequences, 31% found once. Blood genomic DNA input for TRB amplification was 250-500 ng. The sequencing input was blood. The receptors were sampled from a human donor who had recovered from COVID-19.

The chain couples TRBV19 to TRBJ1-5; D call uncertain. CDR3 length equals 15 residues. CDR1 is LNHDA and CDR2 is SQIVND in the germline V gene (reference sequence). Between the trimmed V and J ends, which lost 7 bases and 3 bases, there was a span of 16 bases. Written as DNA, the CDR3 is TGTGCCAGTACTGGGGAACAAGGCCCCAATCAGCCCCAGCATTTT. It is translated as CASTGEQGPNQPQHF.

This clonotype was seen more than once but under ten times. The CDR3 region has the DNA TGTGCCAGCAGCTTCCGGGGGGGGTCCTACGAGCAGTACTTC. It is translated as CASSFRGGSYEQYF. The V and J genes are TRBV5-5 and TRBJ2-7; 8 nucleotides match TRBD2. The germline V gene encodes CDR1 SGHKS and CDR2 YYEKEE (reference sequence). The CDR3 runs to 14 residues. V shed 2 bases, J shed 1 base, and the junction held 2 bases outside the gene matches.

This clonotype qualifies as medium-sized (0.01 to 0.1%). The rearrangement uses TRBV19 and TRBJ2-5; the D gene is possibly TRBD1 (5 bases). Trimming stripped 6 bases from V and 1 base from J, with 12 bases between. Germline assignment: CDR1 LNHDA and CDR2 SQIVND (reference sequence). The CDR3 consists of 14 residues. The CDR3 DNA reads as TGTGCCAGTAGGGGGCAACGGACCCAAGAGACCCAGTACTTC. Amino acids: CASRGQRTQETQYF.

This chain connects TRBV7-2 to TRBJ1-6, with D perhaps matching TRBD1 (6 bases). CDR3 length: 17 amino acids. V was trimmed by 3 bases and J by 5 bases, leaving 17 bases between them. Per germline, CDR1 SGHTA and CDR2 FQGNSA. This CDR3 is CASSLTHRVGNNSPLHF. The CDR3 nucleotides are TGTGCCAGCAGCTTGACCCACAGGGTAGGGAATAATTCACCCCTCCACTTT.

This clonotype is labeled as medium-sized. This chain connects TRBV10-3 to TRBJ2-2, with 9 bases matching TRBD1. The V and J ends lost 1 base and 6 bases, in that order; junction bases with no gene match: 12. The germline V gene encodes CDR1 ENHRY and CDR2 SYGVKD. The CDR3 loop spans 18 amino acids. The CDR3 bases are TGTGCCATCAGTGAGTTACCACCGGGACAGGGTCGTGCCGGGGAGCTGTTTTTT. Encoded protein: CAISELPPGQGRAGELFF.

Comments on this clonotype: An end of the junction does not agree with germline; a read error may underlie this. The genes are TRBV20-1 and TRBJ2-7, with 9 bases that match TRBD2. CDR3 length equals 14 residues. Germline values: CDR1 DFQATT, CDR2 SNEGSKA (reference sequence). This CDR3 is CSARGGIAGAWKYF. The CDR3 region has the DNA TGCAGTGCAAGAGGGGGGATAGCGGGGGCTTGGAAGTACTTC.

V usage is TRBV5-4 and J usage is TRBJ1-3; no firm D call. The germline V gene has CDR1 SGHNT and CDR2 YYREEE (reference sequence). This CDR3 is built from 15 residues. Trimming took off 6 bases at V and 0 bases at J, with 13 bases between the two ends. CDR3 sequence reads: CASTPRGSSGNTIYF. The CDR3, as DNA: TGTGCCAGCACCCCGCGAGGGAGCTCTGGAAACACCATATATTTT. Full variable domain (outside the CDR3, taken from reference TRBV5-4 and TRBJ1-3): ETGVTQSPTHLIKTRGQQVTLRCSSQSGHNTVSWYQQALGQGPQFIFQYYREEENGRGNFPPRFSGLQFPNYSSELNVNALELDDSALYLCASTPRGSSGNTIYFGEGSWLTVV.

This chain connects TRBV6-6 to TRBJ1-3; D ambiguous. V was clipped by 6 bases and J by 5 bases, with 8 bases between them. The CDR3 is 12 residues long. The germline V gene encodes CDR1 MNHNY and CDR2 SVGAGI (reference sequence). The CDR3 region is CASSVHRNTIYF. CDR3 nucleotides: TGTGCCAGCAGCGTTCATAGAAACACCATATATTTT.

This clonotype was counted a few times. The rearrangement links TRBV6-1 to TRBJ2-5, with TRBD2 as a possible D gene (5 bases). This CDR3 region has 12 residues. Trimming left V 6 bases short and J 2 bases short, with 7 bases between. The germline V gene has CDR1 MNHNS and CDR2 SASEGT. The CDR3 DNA reads as TGTGCCAGCAGGCGCGGGCAAGAGACCCAGTACTTC. Protein product: CASRRGQETQYF.